A single sample is the source of the 30 T cell receptor beta chains below, sequenced in a study of OX40 agonist ivuxolimab in advanced cancers. The repertoire was sequenced with immunoSEQ multiplex PCR; TCRdb's copy has only in-frame clones and lacks some. The sample contains some 19,000 clones, 68% of which appear only once. The specimen was CD4+ or CD8+ T cells sorted from blood, collected in a trial of the OX40 agonist ivuxolimab. The origin of the receptors is an adult with an advanced solid tumor such as melanoma, head and neck, liver or kidney cancer.

The CDR3 sequence is CASSLEATGELFF. CDR3 in DNA: TGTGCCAGCAGCTTAGAGGCTACCGGGGAGCTGTTTTTT. The chain couples TRBV7-2 to TRBJ2-2, with D hard to call. Germline CDR1 is SGHTA and CDR2 is FQGNSA. Trimming left V 1 base short and J 5 bases short, with 5 bases between. The CDR3 has 13 residues.

The chain has TRBV4-2 and TRBJ1-2, with a possible D match to TRBD1 (6 bases). V dropped 3 bases and J dropped 4 bases, with 21 bases sitting between them. The CDR3 totals 17 residues. CDR1 LGHNA and CDR2 YNFKEQ come from the germline V gene. This CDR3 reads CASSQGVFGGGSYGYTF. In nucleotides, the CDR3 is TGTGCCAGCAGCCAGGGCGTCTTCGGGGGGGGCTCCTATGGCTACACCTTC.

V gene TRBV18 combines with J gene TRBJ1-3; possible D gene TRBD1, 6 bases. The V end was cut by 3 bases, the J end by 2 bases, with 14 bases between. The CDR3 runs 16 residues. Germline loops: CDR1 KGHSH, CDR2 LQKENI. This chain's CDR3 is CASSPLKGDPGNTIYF. CDR3 sequence (DNA): TGTGCCAGCTCACCCCTGAAGGGGGACCCTGGAAACACCATATATTTT.

This clone has a handful of counts. The V and J genes are TRBV7-9 and TRBJ2-7, with 7 bases aligning to TRBD1. V trimming: 1 base; J trimming: 2 bases; junction bases outside the gene matches: 5. The CDR3 has 15 amino acids. CDR1 is SEHNR, CDR2 FQNEAQ, per germline (reference sequence). CDR3 bases: TGTGCCAGCAGCTTAGGACAGGGCCCGACCTACGAGCAGTACTTC. Translation gives CASSLGQGPTYEQYF.

This clone is a singleton in its sample. The chain is built from TRBV6-4 and TRBJ2-3; D is unclear. Looked up from germline, CDR1 is MRHNA and CDR2 is SNTAGT. The CDR3 covers 14 residues. Trimming took off 3 bases at V and 4 bases at J, with 11 bases between the two ends. The CDR3 DNA reads as TGTGCCAGCAGTGAAAGTCTCACGTCAGATACGCAGTATTTT. Amino acid sequence: CASSESLTSDTQYF.

The CDR3 region is CASSPGDGFYEQYF. The CDR3 DNA reads TGTGCCAGCAGCCCGGGGGACGGATTCTACGAGCAGTACTTC. The V gene is TRBV5-6, the J gene TRBJ2-7; a weak D match, TRBD2 (6 bases). Germline CDR1 and CDR2: SGHDT and YYEEEE. Trimming took off 4 bases at V and 3 bases at J, with 14 bases between the two ends. This CDR3 contains 14 residues. The variable domain in full, completed from reference TRBV5-6 and TRBJ2-7, reads DAGVTQSPTHLIKTRGQQVTLRCSPKSGHDTVSWYQQALGQGPQFIFQYYEEEERQRGNFPDRFSGHQFPNYSSELNVNALLLGDSALYLCASSPGDGFYEQYFGPGTRLTVT.

The V gene is TRBV5-6, the J gene TRBJ1-1; D call uncertain. V dropped 1 base and J dropped 1 base, with 11 bases sitting between them. The CDR3 extends over 15 amino acids. Per the germline V gene, CDR1 is SGHDT and CDR2 is YYEEEE. CDR3 bases: TGTGCCAGCAGCTTGTTTGGCCAGAAGAACACTGAAGCTTTCTTT. Its protein is CASSLFGQKNTEAFF.

The V call is TRBV4-2, the J call TRBJ2-1, with D possibly TRBD2 on 6 matching bases. The CDR3 has 16 amino acids. Trimming took off 0 bases at V and 0 bases at J, with 9 bases between the two ends. Germline-derived CDR1 and CDR2 are LGHNA and YNFKEQ. CDR3 coding DNA: TGTGCCAGCAGCCAAGAGGCGACTAGCTCCTACAATGAGCAGTTCTTC. It specifies CASSQEATSSYNEQFF.

The rearrangement uses TRBV5-4 and TRBJ1-2; D gene uncertain. Trimming stripped 1 base from V and 2 bases from J, with 9 bases between. Germline assignment: CDR1 SGHNT and CDR2 YYREEE (reference sequence). This CDR3 has 14 residues. CDR3 amino acids: CASSLPDLNYGYTF. The CDR3, as DNA: TGTGCCAGCAGCTTGCCTGACCTAAACTATGGCTACACCTTC.

The chain combines TRBV9 with TRBJ2-5; D is ambiguous. Germline lookup yields CDR1 SGDLS and CDR2 YYNGEE. This CDR3 has 14 residues. Trimming removed 0 bases at V and 5 bases at J, with 11 bases between. CDR3 in amino acids: CASSVEGGSETQYF. The DNA for the CDR3 is TGTGCCAGCAGCGTAGAAGGTGGTTCGGAGACCCAGTACTTC.

The chain combines TRBV13 with TRBJ2-5; weak D call: TRBD1 (5 bases). The J call may be wrong; the DNA end is better matched by TRBJ2-7. Germline lookup yields CDR1 PRHDT and CDR2 FYEKMQ (reference sequence). CDR3 length: 14 residues. CDR3 amino acids: CASSTGQGIHEQYF. CDR3 coding DNA: TGTGCCAGCAGCACCGGACAAGGGATCCACGAGCAGTACTTC.

This clone came up a few times. V usage is TRBV9 and J usage is TRBJ1-1, with 7 bases lining up with TRBD1. CDR3 length: 14 amino acids. V lost 7 bases, J lost 1 base, and 7 bases stayed unmatched. CDR1 SGDLS and CDR2 YYNGEE come from the germline V gene. CDR3 loop: CASAGTAENTEAFF. In nucleotides, the CDR3 is TGTGCCAGCGCCGGGACAGCTGAGAACACTGAAGCTTTCTTT.

This sequence joins TRBV4-1 and TRBJ2-5; 9 bases fit TRBD2. The end of the DNA is better explained by TRBJ2-7, so the J call may be wrong. The CDR3 sequence is 15 residues long. Per germline, CDR1 MGHRA and CDR2 YSYEKL. The CDR3 nucleotides read TGCGCCAGCAGCCAAGACAGCGGGGGGACCTACGAGCAGTACTTC. Its translation is CASSQDSGGTYEQYF.

There are a few counts of this clone. The V gene is TRBV2, the J gene TRBJ2-7, with D perhaps matching TRBD2 (5 bases). Trimming removed 6 bases from V and 6 bases from J, with 15 bases in between. The germline V gene has CDR1 SNHLY and CDR2 FYNNEI. The CDR3 has 13 residues. DNA of the CDR3: TGTGCCAGCAGAGAGGAGGTTTGGTCCGAGCAGTACTTC. This encodes CASREEVWSEQYF.

The chain is built from TRBV7-9 and TRBJ1-5, with D tentatively TRBD1 (5 bases). CDR1 and CDR2 from the germline V gene are SEHNR and FQNEAQ (reference sequence). V dropped 3 bases and J dropped 0 bases, with 18 bases sitting between them. There are 18 residues in the CDR3. CDR3 DNA: TGTGCCAGCAGCTTCCACCGGGACGACGAATATAGCAATCAGCCCCAGCATTTT. Residues: CASSFHRDDEYSNQPQHF. The full variable domain, with the rest looked up from reference TRBV7-9 and TRBJ1-5, is DTGVSQNPRHKITKRGQNVTFRCDPISEHNRLYWYRQTLGQGPEFLTYFQNEAQLEKSRLLSDRFSAERPKGSFSTLEIQRTEQGDSAMYLCASSFHRDDEYSNQPQHFGDGTRLSIL.

Only one count was recorded for this clone. The chain couples TRBV30 to TRBJ2-5; 7 bases fit TRBD1. Germline CDR1 reads GTSNPN; CDR2 reads SVGIG (reference sequence). The V segment lost 7 bases and the J segment 9 bases; nucleotides outside the gene matches: 8. This CDR3 has 11 amino acids. DNA for the CDR3: TGTGCCTCCGACAGGGATTGGTCCCAGTACTTC. Protein: CASDRDWSQYF.

The sample holds one count of this clone. The chain joins TRBV18 to TRBJ2-5; D not certain. V dropped 3 bases and J dropped 0 bases, with 8 bases sitting between them. CDR3 length: 14 amino acids. Germline CDR1 KGHSH, CDR2 LQKENI. The CDR3 DNA is TGTGCCAGCTCACCGGACGAGTACCAAGAGACCCAGTACTTC. It is translated as CASSPDEYQETQYF.

This clone has more than one count but fewer than ten. The V and J genes are TRBV4-1 and TRBJ2-2; no clear D gene. Between the trimmed V and J ends, which lost 6 bases and 6 bases, there was a span of 14 bases. The CDR3 has 14 residues. Germline V lookup: CDR1 MGHRA, CDR2 YSYEKL. As DNA, the CDR3 is TGCGCCAGCAGAATCACGGTTGGTTCCGGGGAGCTGTTTTTT. Residues: CASRITVGSGELFF.

This clone has more than one count but fewer than ten. V usage is TRBV28 and J usage is TRBJ2-1; TRBD2 agrees at 7 bases. Looked up from germline, CDR1 is MDHEN and CDR2 is SYDVKM. Trimming cost V 2 bases and J 3 bases; bases outside gene matches: 1. This CDR3 region has 14 residues. The CDR3 spells CASSLLADYNEQFF. The CDR3 nucleotides read TGTGCCAGCAGTTTACTAGCGGACTACAATGAGCAGTTCTTC.

In this sample, this clone turned up once. The V and J genes are TRBV28 and TRBJ2-7; 11 bases are shared with TRBD1. Germline CDR1 reads MDHEN; CDR2 reads SYDVKM. CDR3 size: 17 residues. Trimming took 7 bases from V and 5 from J; bases not matched to a gene: 16. The CDR3 nucleotides read TGTGCCAGCACTACGACGGACAGGGGGCCCTTTCTAAACGAGCAGTACTTC. This sequence encodes CASTTTDRGPFLNEQYF.

This sequence joins TRBV13 and TRBJ2-6, with D perhaps TRBD1 (5 bases). The germline gives CDR1 PRHDT, CDR2 FYEKMQ (reference sequence). This CDR3 spans 15 amino acids. V was shortened by 2 bases and J by 0 bases, with 5 bases between the two germline ends. CDR3 protein: CASSLQGSGANVLTF. Here the CDR3 DNA reads TGTGCCAGCAGCTTACAGGGCTCTGGGGCCAACGTCCTGACTTTC. Combining the CDR3 with reference TRBV13 and TRBJ2-6 gives the whole variable domain AAGVIQSPRHLIKEKRETATLKCYPIPRHDTVYWYQQGPGQDPQFLISFYEKMQSDKGSIPDRFSAQQFSDYHSELNMSSLELGDSALYFCASSLQGSGANVLTFGAGSRLTVL.

V and J are TRBV7-4 and TRBJ2-7; D unresolved. The germline V and J ends were trimmed by 5 bases and 2 bases, with 22 bases remaining between them. This CDR3 has 17 amino acids. The germline V gene encodes CDR1 SGHVT and CDR2 SQSDAQ. The CDR3 DNA sequence: TGTGCCAGCAGCCCTGAAGGAGTCTCCGACAACACCTACGAGCAGTACTTC. Translation: CASSPEGVSDNTYEQYF.

A few counts support this clone. The V gene is TRBV4-1, the J gene TRBJ2-4; 15 nucleotides match TRBD2. Germline V gene lookup returns CDR1 MGHRA and CDR2 YSYEKL. J lost 8 bases, V lost 4 bases, and 9 bases had no gene match. The CDR3 length is 17 residues. In DNA, the CDR3 is TGCGCCAGCAGCCCAGGACTAGCGGGGGGGCCGTGGGACATTCAGTACTTC. This codes for CASSPGLAGGPWDIQYF.

This clone came up a few times. Other DNA sequences from this sample encode an identical CDR3 as well. This rearrangement joins TRBV28 to TRBJ1-1; unclear D gene. Trimming took 2 bases from V and 0 from J, leaving 7 bases between them. The CDR3 is 14 residues long. Germline CDR1 and CDR2: MDHEN and SYDVKM. The CDR3 region is CASSLLLMNTEAFF. The CDR3 DNA is TGTGCCAGCAGTTTACTTCTCATGAACACTGAAGCTTTCTTT.

The V call is TRBV7-8, the J call TRBJ2-7; the match to TRBD2 covers 7 bases. Germline-derived CDR1 and CDR2 are SGHVS and FQNEAQ. The CDR3 sequence is 15 residues long. The V and J ends lost 2 bases and 5 bases, in that order; junction bases with no gene match: 9. Here the CDR3 reads CASSLSGRVSNEQYF. The CDR3 region has the DNA TGTGCCAGCAGCTTATCTGGGAGGGTGTCCAACGAGCAGTACTTC. The variable domain in full, with the rest retrieved from reference TRBV7-8 and TRBJ2-7, is GAGVSQSPRYKVAKRGQDVALRCDPISGHVSLFWYQQALGQGPEFLTYFQNEAQLDKSGLPSDRFFAERPEGSVSTLKIQRTQQEDSAVYLCASSLSGRVSNEQYFGPGTRLTVT.

This chain links TRBV19 with TRBJ2-7, with TRBD1 matching over 7 bases. The germline V gene has CDR1 LNHDA and CDR2 SQIVND (reference sequence). After removal of 5 bases from V and 7 bases from J, the junction contained 11 bases not matched to a gene. This CDR3 is 14 amino acids long. CDR3 in DNA: TGTGCCAGTAGTGCTAGTCACCCGACAGGGGAGCAGTACTTC. This gives the protein CASSASHPTGEQYF. Looking up the rest from reference TRBV19 and TRBJ2-7 gives the full variable domain: DGGITQSPKYLFRKEGQNVTLSCEQNLNHDAMYWYRQDPGQGLRLIYYSQIVNDFQKGDIAEGYSVSREKKESFPLTVTSAQKNPTAFYLCASSASHPTGEQYFGPGTRLTVT.

The rearrangement links TRBV7-9 to TRBJ2-3; D gene ambiguous. V gave up 3 bases and J gave up 5 bases, with 18 bases separating them. Germline V gene sequence: CDR1 SEHNR, CDR2 FQNEAQ (reference sequence). This CDR3 spans 16 amino acids. CDR3 amino acids: CASSFGVRTVEDTQYF. Written as DNA, the CDR3 is TGTGCCAGCAGCTTTGGTGTGCGTACAGTAGAAGATACGCAGTATTTT.

This clone turned up a few times. The rearrangement uses TRBV6-5 and TRBJ2-6; D is uncertain. V lost 5 bases, J lost 2 bases, and 1 base lay in between. Germline V gives CDR1 MNHEY, CDR2 SVGAGI. The CDR3 has 12 amino acids. The CDR3 nucleotides read TGTGCCAGCAGTCCTGGGGCCAACGTCCTGACTTTC. It translates to CASSPGANVLTF.

The CDR3 sequence is CASSPGNTEAFF. The CDR3 DNA sequence: TGTGCCAGCAGTCCGGGGAACACTGAAGCTTTCTTT. This chain uses TRBV5-5 with TRBJ1-1; no definite D call. This CDR3 has 12 residues. The ends were cut back, 5 bases at V and 1 base at J, with 6 bases in the middle. The V gene's germline CDR1 is SGHKS and CDR2 YYEKEE (reference sequence).

This clone was recorded many times. This chain links TRBV5-4 with TRBJ1-6, with 8 nucleotides matching TRBD1. The CDR3 spans 14 residues. The germline V gene has CDR1 SGHNT and CDR2 YYREEE (reference sequence). V was clipped by 3 bases and J by 10 bases; unmatched bases: 6. The CDR3 sequence: CASSYGTGGSPLHF. The CDR3 nucleotides read TGTGCCAGCAGCTATGGGACAGGCGGGTCACCCCTCCACTTT.